The present TCR beta chain was sequenced within a study of T cell changes during pregnancy in multiple sclerosis. V lost 8 bases to trimming and J lost 5 bases; unmatched junction nucleotides: 8. The CDR3 is 13 residues long. From germline, CDR1 is MNHNS and CDR2 SASEGT. Generated by immunoSEQ multiplex PCR, the TCRdb table keeps only in-frame clones and is missing some. The data hold 70,000 to 95,000 clones, with about 93% observed a single time. The V gene is TRBV6-1, the J gene TRBJ1-2, with 7 bases that match TRBD1. The sequence was collected from a female donor in good health, enrolled as a control in a pregnancy study. Source: peripheral blood, taken after pregnancy. In DNA, the CDR3 is TGTGCCAGCGGAAGACAGGGTCTATATGGCTACACCTTC. This sequence encodes CASGRQGLYGYTF.